This is a list of T cell receptor beta chains from one sample in a study of T cell changes during pregnancy in multiple sclerosis. Libraries were prepared by immunoSEQ multiplex PCR; TCRdb keeps only in-frame clonotypes and omits some of them. The sample carries 60,000 or so clones, roughly 90% recorded once. The sequenced sample was peripheral blood, obtained before pregnancy. These TCRs come from a female donor with multiple sclerosis, enrolled in a pregnancy study. Both conserved end residues are part of each CDR3. Fields, in order: V gene, D gene, J gene, CDR3 DNA, CDR3 protein. D genes are given only for firm matches.

v_call: TRBV7-3; d_call: NA; j_call: TRBJ2-5; cdr3_nt: TGTGCCAGCAGCTTATCCAGACAAGAGACCCAGTACTTC; cdr3_aa: CASSLSRQETQYF
v_call: TRBV7-9; d_call: TRBD2; j_call: TRBJ2-5; cdr3_nt: TGTGCCAGCAGCTCTAGGGGCGGGGGGACCATTCAAGAGACCCAGTACTTC; cdr3_aa: CASSSRGGGTIQETQYF
v_call: TRBV19; d_call: NA; j_call: TRBJ2-1; cdr3_nt: TGTGCCAGTAGTATTAGTCTTGACAATGAGCAGTTCTTC; cdr3_aa: CASSISLDNEQFF
v_call: TRBV7-2; d_call: NA; j_call: TRBJ1-6; cdr3_nt: TGTGCCAGCAGCTTTACGACAGCCTCCTATAATTCACCCCTCCACTTT; cdr3_aa: CASSFTTASYNSPLHF
v_call: TRBV19; d_call: TRBD1; j_call: TRBJ2-7; cdr3_nt: TGTGCCAGTAGGTCCGGGACAGGGACCCTCGAAAGCTCCTACGAGCAGTACTTC; cdr3_aa: CASRSGTGTLESSYEQYF
v_call: TRBV7-2; d_call: NA; j_call: TRBJ2-3; cdr3_nt: TGTGCCAGCAGCCCCCAAAGCACAGATACGCAGTATTTT; cdr3_aa: CASSPQSTDTQYF
v_call: TRBV9; d_call: TRBD1; j_call: TRBJ1-2; cdr3_nt: TGTGCCAGCAGCGTAGAGACAGGGGCTAATGGCTACACCTTC; cdr3_aa: CASSVETGANGYTF
v_call: TRBV7-3; d_call: NA; j_call: TRBJ2-1; cdr3_nt: TGTGCCAGCAGCTTACTGAGGCACCATGAGCAGTTCTTC; cdr3_aa: CASSLLRHHEQFF
v_call: TRBV5-8; d_call: TRBD2; j_call: TRBJ2-3; cdr3_nt: TGTGCCAGCAGCTATCGGGAGCGGGGGGGCGGCACAGATACGCAGTATTTT; cdr3_aa: CASSYRERGGGTDTQYF
v_call: TRBV7-9; d_call: TRBD2; j_call: TRBJ2-1; cdr3_nt: TGTGCCAGCAGCCCACCGGGACTAGCGGGCTTCAATGAGCAGTTCTTC; cdr3_aa: CASSPPGLAGFNEQFF